This TCR beta chain was documented in a study of response to subunit inactivated influenza vaccine. Study-level results: Authors suggested few new T cells are recruited by each seasonal influenza vaccination.

TCRdb re-called the RT-PCR reads through MiXCR, storing one row per CDR3 protein. The data show about 240,000 distinct CDR3 sequences, 10% to 15% seen once. This CDR3 is 15 amino acids long. The germline V gene has CDR1 MNHEY and CDR2 SVGAGI. V was pared by 2 bases and J by 0 bases, with 11 bases between. This clonotype was seen only a few times. Antigen: not known. This chain joins TRBV6-5 and TRBJ2-7; no clear D gene. The sample consisted of non-naive T cells sorted from PBMCs, taken 14 to 15 days before vaccination. This receptor was obtained from a man aged 45-60 years who received an inactivated influenza vaccine. This CDR3 is CASSYGLPYSYEQYF. For the CDR3, the DNA is TGTGCCAGCAGTTACGGCCTCCCCTACTCCTACGAGCAGTACTTC.